Listed below are T cell receptor beta chains from one sample, sequenced in a study of CD8 T cell repertoires and HIV-1 epitope variants. Antigens for these TCRs are unknown. Measured with immunoSEQ multiplex PCR; TCRdb has only the in-frame clones, and not every one. This sample yields 5,000 or so clones, of which under 70% are seen a single time; about 40% belongs to the top ten. The sequenced sample was cultured CD8+ T cells derived from PBMCs. Receptor source: a male donor with HIV. CDR3s include the opening cysteine and the closing phenylalanine or tryptophan. Each record gives: CDR3 protein, V gene, J gene.

CDR3: CASSLHPRNEQFF
V: TRBV13
J: TRBJ2-1

CDR3: CASSLYLAGGYEQYF
V: TRBV27
J: TRBJ2-7

CDR3: CASSTLATEYEQYF
V: TRBV19
J: TRBJ2-7

CDR3: CSVLQGAEAFF
V: TRBV29-1
J: TRBJ1-1

CDR3: CASRETGYGANVLTF
V: TRBV6-1
J: TRBJ2-6

CDR3: CASSPRWGDTEAFF
V: TRBV19
J: TRBJ1-1

CDR3: CASLPTGLQYNEQFF
V: TRBV7-9
J: TRBJ2-1

CDR3: CASSPRLGSRTDTQYF
V: TRBV9
J: TRBJ2-3

CDR3: CASSWGQGSYEQYF
V: TRBV5-1
J: TRBJ2-7

CDR3: CASSYRGNYGYTF
V: TRBV2
J: TRBJ1-2

CDR3: CASSQGVSDIQYF
V: TRBV4-3
J: TRBJ2-4

CDR3: CASSQRGGHLTGELFF
V: TRBV7-8
J: TRBJ2-2

CDR3: CASSPGTDTQYF
V: TRBV7-9
J: TRBJ2-3

CDR3: CASSPGQGPYGDTEAFF
V: TRBV19
J: TRBJ1-1

CDR3: CASSLAGLGQGAYEQYF
V: TRBV11-2
J: TRBJ2-7

CDR3: CASSPPEKASYEQYF
V: TRBV6-5
J: TRBJ2-7

CDR3: CASSYQETQYF
V: TRBV6-5
J: TRBJ2-5

CDR3: CASSITRGTGGLSYGYTF
V: TRBV19
J: TRBJ1-2

CDR3: CASSLTGGYEQYF
V: TRBV7-6
J: TRBJ2-7

CDR3: CASNLLAGDYNEQFF
V: TRBV6-5
J: TRBJ2-1

CDR3: CASSQDPQEGGNQPQHF
V: TRBV4-2
J: TRBJ1-5

CDR3: CASSQNVDEQYF
V: TRBV14
J: TRBJ2-7

CDR3: CASSPGTGETQYF
V: TRBV4-1
J: TRBJ2-5

CDR3: CASSQDPSGNRRYGYTF
V: TRBV4-1
J: TRBJ1-2

CDR3: CASSSDEVSVNEQFF
V: TRBV5-8
J: TRBJ2-1

CDR3: CASSIAYNEKLFF
V: TRBV19
J: TRBJ1-4

CDR3: CASSFSGGASNEQFF
V: TRBV5-1
J: TRBJ2-1

CDR3: CASSLYEGADTQYF
V: TRBV7-3
J: TRBJ2-3

CDR3: CASSFVTGSYEQYF
V: TRBV28
J: TRBJ2-7

CDR3: CASSLYVDSWNEQFF
V: TRBV28
J: TRBJ2-1

CDR3: CASSGTGAYEQYF
V: TRBV27
J: TRBJ2-7

CDR3: CASSMGVAGEEQYF
V: TRBV19
J: TRBJ2-7

CDR3: CASSLGGSEQYF
V: TRBV27
J: TRBJ2-7

CDR3: CASSSPGDWEQFF
V: TRBV28
J: TRBJ2-1

CDR3: CAISDKPKGNTEAFF
V: TRBV10-3
J: TRBJ1-1

CDR3: CASSYGNRGRVQPQHF
V: TRBV6-6
J: TRBJ1-5

CDR3: CASSYTDRGKEEQYF
V: TRBV6-5
J: TRBJ2-7

CDR3: CASSLPSGGLIYEQYF
V: TRBV7-8
J: TRBJ2-7

CDR3: CASSESGGSYNEQFF
V: TRBV10-1
J: TRBJ2-1

CDR3: CASSPISVETQYF
V: TRBV27
J: TRBJ2-5

CDR3: CASSLLVGSYEQYF
V: TRBV7-6
J: TRBJ2-7

CDR3: CATSREGPGGPLAYNEQFF
V: TRBV15
J: TRBJ2-1

CDR3: CASSLELSNQPQHF
V: TRBV7-2
J: TRBJ1-5

CDR3: CASSWGGSYEQYF
V: TRBV19
J: TRBJ2-7

CDR3: CASMGNYEQYF
V: TRBV28
J: TRBJ2-7